The 27 T cell receptor beta chains below come from one sample, sequenced in a study of CD8 T cells in ankylosing spondylitis. General study findings and limits: The study identified a TCR beta motif of 7 or 8 highly homologous variants that appeared characteristic of ankylosing spondylitis blood.

For these TCRs, the target antigens are not known. TCRdb used MiXCR to reprocess the 5' RACE reads, holding one entry per CDR3 protein. The sample records some 700,000 distinct CDR3 sequences, 15% to 20% being singletons. Specimen: blood, either unsorted or a sorted T cell fraction (not recorded which). The receptors here all came from a male donor with ankylosing spondylitis.

A few counts support this clonotype. The chain employs TRBV12-3 or TRBV12-4 and TRBJ1-1, with unresolved D. The CDR3 is 13 amino acids. Trimming removed 5 bases from V and 3 bases from J, with 10 bases in between. CDR3 sequence: CASSATAYTEAFF. The DNA of the CDR3 is TGTGCCAGCAGTGCCACAGCTTACACTGAAGCTTTCTTT.

This chain joins TRBV5-5 and TRBJ1-1; D remains unclear. Per germline, CDR1 SGHKS and CDR2 YYEKEE (reference sequence). The CDR3 runs 16 residues. Trimming removed 0 bases from V and 0 bases from J, with 12 bases in between. This CDR3 reads CASSLAVETMNTEAFF. The CDR3 DNA reads TGTGCCAGCAGCTTGGCCGTGGAGACCATGAACACTGAAGCTTTCTTT.

The V gene is TRBV5-1, the J gene TRBJ1-1; D not resolved. The CDR3 length is 15 residues. V lost 1 base and J 4 bases, leaving 14 bases between the germline ends. The germline V gene encodes CDR1 SGHRS and CDR2 YFSETQ. The CDR3 DNA reads as TGCGCCAGCAGCTTGTCTACTCAGGCTGCCACTGAAGCTTTCTTT. As protein: CASSLSTQAATEAFF.

This clonotype was counted a few times. The chain carries TRBV18 and TRBJ2-1; the match to TRBD2 covers 9 bases. This CDR3 contains 14 residues. CDR1 and CDR2 (germline): KGHSH, LQKENI. With V trimmed by 4 bases and J by 6 bases, 4 bases remained unmatched. DNA for the CDR3: TGTGCCAGCTCACGGACTAGCGCTCGCAATGAGCAGTTCTTC. This gives the protein CASSRTSARNEQFF.

This clonotype was seen more than once but under ten times. The rearrangement uses TRBV9 and TRBJ2-1, with D perhaps TRBD2 (5 bases). V was trimmed by 4 bases and J by 3 bases, leaving 17 bases between them. Germline V gene lookup returns CDR1 SGDLS and CDR2 YYNGEE. CDR3 length equals 16 residues. CDR3: CASSTLGSGSYNEQFF. DNA of the CDR3: TGTGCCAGCAGCACCCTGGGGAGCGGTAGCTACAATGAGCAGTTCTTC.

This clonotype appeared once. The genes are TRBV5-5 and TRBJ2-3; D possibly corresponds to TRBD2 (6 bases). This CDR3 spans 15 amino acids. Germline-derived CDR1 and CDR2 are SGHKS and YYEKEE (reference sequence). The V end was cut by 4 bases, the J end by 0 bases, with 12 bases between. The CDR3 reads CASSAGQVSTDTQYF. CDR3 coding DNA: TGTGCCAGCAGCGCGGGGCAGGTCAGCACAGATACGCAGTATTTT.

This clonotype was seen at least ten times. The CDR3 sequence is CASSPRATGELFF. CDR3 DNA sequence: TGTGCCAGCAGCCCCCGAGCGACCGGGGAGCTGTTTTTT. This chain uses TRBV7-9 with TRBJ2-2; D not resolved. V was trimmed by 5 bases and J by 5 bases, leaving 9 bases between them. Germline CDR1 is SEHNR and CDR2 is FQNEAQ (reference sequence). The CDR3 sequence is 13 residues long.

The table lists this clonotype with many counts. This rearrangement joins TRBV12-3 or TRBV12-4 to TRBJ2-2; D not resolved. V was trimmed by 4 bases and J by 4 bases, leaving 10 bases between them. The CDR3 runs to 14 residues. CDR3 bases: TGTGCCAGCAGTTCCCCCAAGATCACCGGGGAGCTGTTTTTT. Protein: CASSSPKITGELFF.

The V and J genes are TRBV3-1 and TRBJ1-2; 8 bases agree with TRBD1. The CDR3 loop spans 15 amino acids. Germline CDR1 LGHDT, CDR2 YNNKEL (reference sequence). After removal of 1 base from V and 7 bases from J, the junction contained 8 bases not matched to a gene. The CDR3 DNA sequence: TGTGCCAGCAGCCAAGTAGGACAGGGAGTGGGTGGCTACACCTTC. Amino acids: CASSQVGQGVGGYTF.

This clonotype was observed at least ten times. The chain combines TRBV12-3 or TRBV12-4 with TRBJ2-7; 7 positions agree with TRBD2. Trimming removed 3 bases from V and 4 bases from J; junction bases left unmatched: 9. This CDR3 region has 15 residues. CDR3 amino acids: CASSFGGREIYEQYF. The CDR3 bases are TGTGCCAGCAGTTTCGGAGGGAGGGAAATTTACGAGCAGTACTTC.

This chain uses TRBV20-1 with TRBJ2-1; TRBD2 matches 9 bases. Per the germline V gene, CDR1 is DFQATT and CDR2 is SNEGSKA (reference sequence). The trim removed 6 bases at V and 4 bases at J, leaving 4 bases unmatched. The CDR3 contains 13 residues. CDR3 in amino acids: CSAFSGRYNEQFF. The CDR3 coding sequence is TGCAGTGCCTTCAGCGGGAGGTACAATGAGCAGTTCTTC.

This chain joins TRBV19 and TRBJ2-7; D tentatively reads TRBD1 or TRBD2 (5 bases each). V gave up 3 bases and J gave up 3 bases, with 15 bases separating them. Looked up from germline, CDR1 is LNHDA and CDR2 is SQIVND (reference sequence). The CDR3 spans 15 residues. CDR3 loop: CASSIGAIPSYEQYF. Here the CDR3 DNA reads TGTGCCAGTAGTATCGGGGCGATTCCAAGCTACGAGCAGTACTTC.

The gene calls are TRBV3-1 and TRBJ2-7; TRBD1 might be the D (5 bases). V shed 1 base and J shed 5 bases, with 12 bases lying between them. The CDR3 loop spans 14 amino acids. The V gene's germline CDR1 is LGHDT and CDR2 YNNKEL (reference sequence). In DNA form, the CDR3 reads TGTGCCAGCAGCCAAGGCAGGGATAGGAACGAGCAGTACTTC. Translated, it gives CASSQGRDRNEQYF.

This clonotype has a handful of counts. V usage is TRBV4-1 and J usage is TRBJ2-3; 12 bases are a match to TRBD2. V lost 1 base and J lost 4; bases outside the gene matches: 6. Germline values: CDR1 MGHRA, CDR2 YSYEKL. This CDR3 has 17 amino acids. The CDR3 loop is CASSQARTSGTADTQYF. In nucleotides, the CDR3 is TGCGCCAGCAGCCAAGCTAGGACTAGCGGGACGGCAGATACGCAGTATTTT.

V is TRBV3-1 and J is TRBJ2-1; tentative D call: TRBD2 (6 bases). Germline V lookup: CDR1 LGHDT, CDR2 YNNKEL (reference sequence). The CDR3 sequence is 19 residues long. The V end was cut by 1 base, the J end by 4 bases, with 23 bases between. CDR3 region: CASSQGLRLVSGSYNEQFF. CDR3 sequence (DNA): TGTGCCAGCAGCCAAGGACTCCGACTAGTTTCAGGTTCTTACAATGAGCAGTTCTTC.

The chain has TRBV6-1 and TRBJ2-4; TRBD2 matches at 9 bases. V shed 3 bases and J 0 bases; nucleotides not matched to a gene: 6. Germline V gene sequence: CDR1 MNHNS, CDR2 SASEGT. This CDR3 comprises 17 residues. CDR3 coding DNA: TGTGCCAGCAGTGATCCTAGACTAGCGGTAGCCAAAAACATTCAGTACTTC. Residues: CASSDPRLAVAKNIQYF.

The chain recombines TRBV29-1 with TRBJ1-1, with TRBD1 identical over 7 bases. The CDR3 runs to 14 residues. V was pared by 2 bases and J by 4 bases, with 7 bases of the junction left unmatched. Germline CDR1 is SQVTM and CDR2 is ANQGSEA. CDR3 DNA: TGCAGCGTTGAACCACAGGGGAGAGGCACTGAAGCTTTCTTT. Encoded protein: CSVEPQGRGTEAFF. Full variable domain (remainder filled in from reference TRBV29-1 and TRBJ1-1): SAVISQKPSRDICQRGTSLTIQCQVDSQVTMMFWYRQQPGQSLTLIATANQGSEATYESGFVIDKFPISRPNLTFSTLTVSNMSPEDSSIYLCSVEPQGRGTEAFFGQGTRLTVV.

This sequence joins TRBV4-3 and TRBJ1-1; D unresolved. Trimming stripped 0 bases from V and 0 bases from J, with 8 bases between. Looked up from germline, CDR1 is LGHNA and CDR2 is YSLEER. The CDR3 loop spans 15 amino acids. The CDR3 sequence is CASSQELEMNTEAFF. The CDR3 region has the DNA TGCGCCAGCAGCCAAGAATTAGAGATGAACACTGAAGCTTTCTTT.

This clonotype was counted only a few times. The chain couples TRBV5-1 to TRBJ2-1; D is ambiguous. The CDR3 sequence is 14 residues long. The germline gives CDR1 SGHRS, CDR2 YFSETQ. V was shortened by 2 bases and J by 5 bases, with 11 bases between the two germline ends. CDR3 coding DNA: TGCGCCAGCAGCTTTTGGCGTTCCGACAATGAGCAGTTCTTC. This codes for CASSFWRSDNEQFF. Looking up the rest from reference TRBV5-1 and TRBJ2-1 gives the full variable domain: KAGVTQTPRYLIKTRGQQVTLSCSPISGHRSVSWYQQTPGQGLQFLFEYFSETQRNKGNFPGRFSGRQFSNSRSEMNVSTLELGDSALYLCASSFWRSDNEQFFGPGTRLTVL.

The chain couples TRBV29-1 to TRBJ1-1, with D possibly matching TRBD1 (5 bases). The germline V gene encodes CDR1 SQVTM and CDR2 ANQGSEA. The CDR3 totals 12 residues. CDR3 coding DNA: TGCAGTGGGACCGGGGGGGGCACTGAAGCTTTCTTT. It codes for CSGTGGGTEAFF.

The chain couples TRBV20-1 to TRBJ2-1; perhaps TRBD2 as D (6 bases). Trimming removed 2 bases from V and 2 bases from J, with 16 bases in between. The CDR3 totals 16 residues. The germline V gene has CDR1 DFQATT and CDR2 SNEGSKA (reference sequence). CDR3 residues: CSARRPPGGPYNEQFF. Written as DNA, the CDR3 is TGCAGTGCTAGAAGACCCCCCGGGGGACCCTACAATGAGCAGTTCTTC.

This clonotype was detected only a few times. The rearrangement uses TRBV9 and TRBJ1-6; D is uncertain. The CDR3 covers 14 residues. Trimming removed 0 bases from V and 10 bases from J, with 11 bases in between. Germline V gene data show CDR1 as SGDLS and CDR2 as YYNGEE. Here the CDR3 reads CASSVAGQSSPLHF. Here the CDR3 DNA reads TGTGCCAGCAGCGTAGCTGGGCAGTCATCACCCCTCCACTTT.

The chain links TRBV5-1 to TRBJ2-2; D not resolved. V was shortened by 4 bases and J by 8 bases, with 21 bases between the two germline ends. Germline V CDR1 and CDR2: SGHRS, YFSETQ. CDR3 size: 16 residues. CDR3 residues: CASSLLPTRAGGELFF. The CDR3 coding sequence is TGCGCCAGCAGCCTCTTACCGACCCGGGCTGGAGGGGAGCTGTTTTTT.

The chain couples TRBV5-1 to TRBJ1-1, with D possibly being TRBD1 (6 bases). CDR3 length: 15 amino acids. Deletions cut 5 bases from V and 0 bases from J, with 14 bases between. The germline CDR1 and CDR2 sequences are SGHRS and YFSETQ. The CDR3 protein is CASRMGAGLNTEAFF. The DNA for the CDR3 is TGCGCCAGCAGGATGGGGGCAGGCTTGAACACTGAAGCTTTCTTT.

The chain links TRBV4-2 to TRBJ2-7, with TRBD1 matching over 9 bases. The trim removed 1 base at V and 5 bases at J, leaving 6 bases unmatched. In germline, CDR1 is LGHNA, CDR2 YNFKEQ. The CDR3 has 15 amino acids. CDR3 sequence reads: CASSQVRDRENEQYF. The CDR3 DNA follows: TGTGCCAGCAGCCAAGTCCGGGACAGGGAAAACGAGCAGTACTTC.

This clonotype was observed a handful of times. This sequence joins TRBV4-1 and TRBJ1-3; D unclear. CDR3 length: 14 amino acids. The V gene's germline CDR1 is MGHRA and CDR2 YSYEKL. V lost 1 base, J lost 1 base, and 5 bases lay in between. CDR3 sequence (DNA): TGCGCCAGCAGCCAAGTCCTTTCTGGAAACACCATATATTTT. This codes for CASSQVLSGNTIYF.

The V and J genes are TRBV28 and TRBJ2-1; D is unresolved. The germline V gene encodes CDR1 MDHEN and CDR2 SYDVKM. Trimming stripped 2 bases from V and 7 bases from J, with 6 bases between. This CDR3 spans 12 amino acids. The CDR3 DNA follows: TGTGCCAGCAGTTTACACCCAAATGAGCAGTTCTTC. Amino acids: CASSLHPNEQFF.